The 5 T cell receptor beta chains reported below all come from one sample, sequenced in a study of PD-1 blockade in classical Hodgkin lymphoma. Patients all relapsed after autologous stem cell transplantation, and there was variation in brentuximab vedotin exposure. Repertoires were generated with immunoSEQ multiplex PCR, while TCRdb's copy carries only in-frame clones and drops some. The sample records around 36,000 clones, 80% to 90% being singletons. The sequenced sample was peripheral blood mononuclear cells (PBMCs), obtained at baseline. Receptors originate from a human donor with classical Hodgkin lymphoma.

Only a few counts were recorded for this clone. CDR3 in DNA: TGTGCCAGCTCACCATCTTCCACCGGGGAGCTGTTTTTT. Amino acids: CASSPSSTGELFF. V gene TRBV18 combines with J gene TRBJ2-2; no clear D. There are 13 residues in the CDR3. Germline CDR1 KGHSH, CDR2 LQKENI. The V end was cut by 2 bases, the J end by 4 bases, with 5 bases between.

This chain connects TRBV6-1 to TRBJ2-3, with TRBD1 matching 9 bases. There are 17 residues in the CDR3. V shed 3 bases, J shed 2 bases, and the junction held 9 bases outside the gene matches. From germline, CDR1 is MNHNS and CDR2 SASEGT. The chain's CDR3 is CASSDGTGPYLTDTQYF. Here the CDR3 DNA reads TGTGCCAGCAGTGACGGGACAGGGCCCTACCTCACAGATACGCAGTATTTT.

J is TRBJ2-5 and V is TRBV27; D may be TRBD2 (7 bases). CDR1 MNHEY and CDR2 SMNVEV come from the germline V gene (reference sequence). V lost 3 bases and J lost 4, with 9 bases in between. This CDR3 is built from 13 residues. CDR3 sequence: CASSFGGLETQYF. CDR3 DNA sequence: TGTGCCAGCAGTTTCGGGGGGCTAGAGACCCAGTACTTC.

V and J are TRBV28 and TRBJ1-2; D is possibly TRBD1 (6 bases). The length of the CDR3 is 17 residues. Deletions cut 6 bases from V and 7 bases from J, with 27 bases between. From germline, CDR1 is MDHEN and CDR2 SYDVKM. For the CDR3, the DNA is TGTGCCAGCAGCTCCCCTGGGTGGCTGGGGGCGCCAGGTGGCTACACCTTC. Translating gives CASSSPGWLGAPGGYTF.

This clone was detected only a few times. The CDR3 loop reads CASSLEGLAGYEQYF. CDR3 DNA: TGTGCCAGCAGCCTCGAGGGACTAGCGGGGTACGAGCAGTACTTC. V and J are TRBV13 and TRBJ2-7, with 13 positions matching TRBD2. The CDR3 runs 15 residues. J lost 4 bases, V lost 5 bases, and 5 bases had no gene match. Germline V CDR1 and CDR2: PRHDT, FYEKMQ (reference sequence).